The clone carrying this T cell receptor beta chain was counted only a few times. Selection for sequencing was limited to patients who had shown CD8+CD57+ cell expansion by flow cytometry. The sample belongs to a study of CD8+CD57+ T cells in acquired aplastic anemia. The CDR3 spans 14 residues. Germline V gene lookup returns CDR1 MDHEN and CDR2 SYDVKM. Trimming took 3 bases from V and 4 from J, leaving 9 bases between them. Genomic DNA served as template for TCR beta VDJ and CDR3 profiling. TCRdb reanalysed the reads using MiXCR and keeps one entry per CDR3 protein. The sample includes 180,000 or so distinct CDR3 sequences, roughly 60% of them seen just once.

The source of this sequence is a human donor with aplastic anemia. The chain recombines TRBV28 with TRBJ2-2, with D possibly being TRBD1 (5 bases). The sequencing sample was made of sorted CD4+, CD8+, or CD8+CD57+ T cells (not recorded which) from PBMCs. The CDR3 loop reads CASSLRQITGELFF. The CDR3 DNA follows: TGTGCCAGCAGTTTGAGACAGATCACCGGGGAGCTGTTTTTT.